Included here is one TCR beta chain sequence, with context. In Seattle, patients joined the study during active infection and were tracked longitudinally. These data belong to a study of blood T cell repertoires in COVID-19. The germline V gene encodes CDR1 SGHVS and CDR2 FQNEAQ. V was clipped by 1 base and J by 2 bases, with 14 bases between them. The CDR3 is made up of 16 amino acids. Assay: immunoSEQ multiplex PCR; the TCRdb copy retains only in-frame clones and omits some. The sample carries some 120,000 clones, about 88% recorded once. The TCR originated in a man between 60 and 75 years old with COVID-19, enrolled during active disease. V gene TRBV7-8 combines with J gene TRBJ1-2, with D perhaps TRBD1 (6 bases). The source material was peripheral blood. DNA of the CDR3: TGTGCCAGCAGCTTAGTGGCAGGGGAAATGAACTATGGCTACACCTTC. This codes for CASSLVAGEMNYGYTF.